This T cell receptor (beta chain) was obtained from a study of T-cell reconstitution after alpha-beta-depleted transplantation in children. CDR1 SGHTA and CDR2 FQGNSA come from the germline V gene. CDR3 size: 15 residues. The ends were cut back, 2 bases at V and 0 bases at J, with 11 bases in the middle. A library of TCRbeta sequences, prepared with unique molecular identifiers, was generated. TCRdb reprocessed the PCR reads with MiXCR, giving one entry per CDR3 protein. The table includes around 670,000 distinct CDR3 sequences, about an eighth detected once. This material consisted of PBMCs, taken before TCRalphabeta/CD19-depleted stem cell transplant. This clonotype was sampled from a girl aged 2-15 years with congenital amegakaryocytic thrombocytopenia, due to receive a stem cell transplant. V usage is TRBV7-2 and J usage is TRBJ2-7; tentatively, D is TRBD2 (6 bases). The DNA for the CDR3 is TGTGCCAGCAGCTTATTTGTTAGCGGCTCCTACGAGCAGTACTTC. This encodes CASSLFVSGSYEQYF.